This TCR beta chain is drawn from a study of shared clonotypes between healthy human individuals. The CDR3 covers 14 residues. The germline V gene has CDR1 SGHRS and CDR2 YFSETQ. Trimming left V 4 bases short and J 4 bases short, with 11 bases between. With respect to this clone: Its antigen remains unknown.

Study-wide points: Sharing across four donors was highest in naive CD4 (around 5%) and lowest in memory CD8 (roughly 0.4%).

The method was immunoSEQ multiplex PCR; TCRdb's version includes in-frame clones alone and lacks a portion of them. The table lists 2,100,000 or so clones, approximately 95% of them singletons. This TCR derives from a man aged 18 to 30 in good health. The chain combines TRBV5-1 with TRBJ2-2, with no clear D. Sample: naive CD4+ T cells sorted from blood. Subset defined: CD45RA+ positively selected. In DNA form, the CDR3 reads TGCGCCAGCAGCCAGGAGTCGCTCACCGGGGAGCTGTTTTTT. Amino acid sequence: CASSQESLTGELFF.